Listed below are T cell receptor beta chains from one sample, sequenced in a study of CD8+CD57+ T cells in acquired aplastic anemia. One entry per CDR3 protein results from TCRdb running MiXCR on the reads. The table has some 170,000 distinct CDR3 sequences, 40% to 50% seen once. The sequenced sample consisted of sorted CD4+, CD8+, or CD8+CD57+ T cells (not recorded which) from PBMCs. These receptors were collected from a human donor with aplastic anemia. Both conserved end residues are part of each CDR3. The D gene is left open where the match is weak. Rows may omit the clone size; those that give it use once, few, many or a size class.

v_gene	j_gene	abundance	d_gene	CDR3nt	CDR3aa
TRBV20-1	TRBJ2-5	.	.	TGCAGTGCTAGACTGGAGGCCCAGTACTTC	CSARLEAQYF
TRBV25-1	TRBJ2-2	few	.	TGTGCCAGCAGTGAGAGGTCCAACACCGGGGAGCTGTTTTTT	CASSERSNTGELFF
TRBV7-9	TRBJ2-6	many	TRBD1	TGTGCCAGCAGCTTATCGACAGGGCTCTCTGGGGCCAACGTCCTGACTTTC	CASSLSTGLSGANVLTF
TRBV24-1	TRBJ2-5	.	TRBD1	TGTGCCACCGGGACAGGGTTAGAAGAGACCCAGTACTTC	CATGTGLEETQYF
TRBV29-1	TRBJ2-2	.	.	TGCAGCTCATTTAGGAACACCGGGGAGCTGTTTTTT	CSSFRNTGELFF
TRBV14	TRBJ1-5	many	.	TGTGCCAGCAGCCAAGATGGGGGAGGCAATCAGCCCCAGCATTTT	CASSQDGGGNQPQHF
TRBV6-5	TRBJ1-1	.	.	TGTGCCTCCGGCGAGAATTCTATGAGCACTGAAGCTTTCTTT	CASGENSMSTEAFF
TRBV6-4	TRBJ1-2	.	.	TGTGCCAGCAGTGAAGGGTTCGGCTACACCTTC	CASSEGFGYTF
TRBV20-1	TRBJ1-2	.	TRBD1	TGCAGTGCTAGAGTGAGGGGGCGCGGGGGCTACACCTTC	CSARVRGRGGYTF
TRBV5-4	TRBJ1-1	.	.	TGTGCCAGCAGCTTCCGGACAGTAACTGAAGCTTTCTTT	CASSFRTVTEAFF